A few counts support the clone carrying this T cell receptor beta chain. TCRdb reprocessed the 5' RACE reads via MiXCR and lists one record per CDR3 protein. The profile covers about 320,000 distinct CDR3 sequences, with 14% appearing a single time and roughly a fifth taken by the ten largest. The sample is drawn from a study of T-cell memory formation after mild COVID-19. The sequencing sample was made of PBMCs or a T cell subset sorted from them (not recorded which). The clonotype originates from a man younger than 35 who had mild COVID-19 (a few samples of this study predate the infection). Cell type and time point are not known.

The CDR3 DNA sequence: TGTGCCAGCAGCTTGTCGGCCGGGGACTGGGAGCAGTACTTC. Residues: CASSLSAGDWEQYF. V usage is TRBV5-4 and J usage is TRBJ2-7, with D maybe TRBD2 (6 bases). Germline CDR1 SGHNT, CDR2 YYREEE (reference sequence). Between the trimmed V and J ends, which lost 1 base and 7 bases, there was a span of 15 bases. This CDR3 spans 14 amino acids. Using reference TRBV5-4 and TRBJ2-7 for the parts outside the CDR3, the full variable domain is ETGVTQSPTHLIKTRGQQVTLRCSSQSGHNTVSWYQQALGQGPQFIFQYYREEENGRGNFPPRFSGLQFPNYSSELNVNALELDDSALYLCASSLSAGDWEQYFGPGTRLTVT.